Included here is one T cell receptor beta chain sequence, with context. Under the authors' procedure: Reference gene primer amplification gave estimated nucleated cell counts. This table comes from immunoSEQ multiplex PCR, and its TCRdb copy is limited to in-frame clones, with some not included. Clone size and the V and J calls come from that table; the DNA yielded D and trimming. The table has roughly 260,000 clones, 70% to 90% seen once. The sample is drawn from a study of blood T cell repertoires in COVID-19. Turning to the study itself: Some COVID-19 samples were acute and others convalescent; all came from the United States, Italy and Spain. Sources were T cells, B-cell-depleted T cells, or PBMCs; the material itself was cDNA or gDNA.

V shed 7 bases and J shed 7 bases, with 11 bases lying between them. The CDR3 has 11 amino acids. Germline loops: CDR1 SQVTM, CDR2 ANQGSEA. This clonotype was sampled from a woman aged 40-49 years who had recovered from COVID-19. The rearrangement uses TRBV29-1 and TRBJ2-1; D may be TRBD2 (5 bases). Sequenced material: peripheral blood. Written as DNA, the CDR3 is TGCAGCGGTGCCTCGGGGAATGAGCAGTTCTTC. Amino acids: CSGASGNEQFF.